One sample yielded the 18 T cell receptor beta chains listed below, sequenced in a study of cytomegalovirus exposure and HLA in healthy donors. The PCR ran on 60 Vbeta and 13 Jbeta primers. Measured with immunoSEQ multiplex PCR; TCRdb has only the in-frame clones, and not every one. The data contain 150,000 to 200,000 clones, approximately 75% of them singletons. The sequenced sample consisted of PBMCs. The source of these receptors is a girl aged 5-17 years in good health and CMV-seronegative.

The rearrangement links TRBV19 to TRBJ1-3; D is perhaps TRBD1 (5 bases). This CDR3 comprises 15 residues. Trimming removed 3 bases from V and 0 bases from J, with 9 bases in between. Germline V lookup: CDR1 LNHDA, CDR2 SQIVND (reference sequence). The CDR3 DNA reads as TGTGCCAGTAGTATGAAGACAGTCTCTGGAAACACCATATATTTT. This codes for CASSMKTVSGNTIYF.

The chain has TRBV12-5 and TRBJ1-5; D might be TRBD1 (6 bases). Trimming stripped 0 bases from V and 10 bases from J, with 13 bases between. Germline CDR1 is LGHNT and CDR2 is FRNRAP. The CDR3 loop spans 14 amino acids. Written as DNA, the CDR3 is TGTGCTAGTGGTTTGGTACTCACAGGGATTCCCCAGCATTTT. Residues: CASGLVLTGIPQHF.

Remarks on this clone: The sample has other DNA sequences that encode this CDR3 too. Written as DNA, the CDR3 is TGTGCCAGCTCACCTGGGGGGGAAGAGACCCAGTACTTC. Translating it yields CASSPGGEETQYF. The V gene is TRBV18, the J gene TRBJ2-5, with 7 bases fitting TRBD2. Germline CDR1 reads KGHSH; CDR2 reads LQKENI. The CDR3 has 13 residues. Germline trimming cut 3 bases from V and 3 bases from J; bases unmatched to any gene: 1.

The genes are TRBV19 and TRBJ1-2; D is unclear. The V gene lost 0 bases and the J gene lost 4 bases, with 9 bases spanning the gap. Germline CDR1 reads LNHDA; CDR2 reads SQIVND (reference sequence). This CDR3 contains 14 residues. DNA of the CDR3: TGTGCCAGTAGTATAGATACAGCGGGCTATGGCTACACCTTC. Translated, it gives CASSIDTAGYGYTF.

The V call is TRBV9, the J call TRBJ2-2, with 8 nucleotides matching TRBD2. Trimming took 2 bases from V and 3 from J; bases not matched to a gene: 0. Looked up from germline, CDR1 is SGDLS and CDR2 is YYNGEE. This CDR3 contains 14 residues. In nucleotides, the CDR3 is TGTGCCAGCAGCGTCGGGGGGGACACCGGGGAGCTGTTTTTT. Translating it yields CASSVGGDTGELFF.

CDR3 protein: CASSLGFGGSNYGYTF. The DNA for the CDR3 is TGTGCCAGCAGCTTAGGCTTCGGCGGATCTAACTATGGCTACACCTTC. The genes are TRBV11-1 and TRBJ1-2; no firm D call. The V gene's germline CDR1 is SGHAT and CDR2 FQDESV (reference sequence). Trimming shortened V by 1 base and J by 0 bases, and 12 bases separated the two germline ends. This CDR3 has 16 amino acids. The full variable domain, with the rest looked up from reference TRBV11-1 and TRBJ1-2, is EAEVAQSPRYKITEKSQAVAFWCDPISGHATLYWYRQILGQGPELLVQFQDESVVDDSQLPKDRFSAERLKGVDSTLKIQPAELGDSAMYLCASSLGFGGSNYGYTFGSGTRLTVV.

This chain connects TRBV7-2 to TRBJ1-1, with D maybe TRBD1 (6 bases). The CDR3 length is 12 residues. From germline, CDR1 is SGHTA and CDR2 FQGNSA. Trimming shortened V by 5 bases and J by 10 bases, and 14 bases separated the two germline ends. The CDR3, as DNA: TGTGCCAGCAGCCCTGGCGGGGGGCGAGCTTTCTTT. This sequence encodes CASSPGGGRAFF.

The chain recombines TRBV9 with TRBJ1-1; the D gene is possibly TRBD1 (5 bases). V was cut by 1 base and J by 4 bases, with 11 bases left in between. Germline-derived CDR1 and CDR2 are SGDLS and YYNGEE. The CDR3 runs to 14 residues. The CDR3 here is CASSVQDIITEAFF. CDR3 bases: TGTGCCAGCAGCGTACAGGACATTATCACTGAAGCTTTCTTT.

The chain recombines TRBV6-1 with TRBJ2-2, with a weak D call TRBD2 (5 bases). CDR3 length: 14 residues. Between the trimmed V and J ends, which lost 3 bases and 5 bases, there was a span of 10 bases. The V gene's germline CDR1 is MNHNS and CDR2 SASEGT. CDR3 amino acids: CASSDSGETGELFF. The CDR3 DNA is TGTGCCAGCAGTGACTCTGGGGAGACCGGGGAGCTGTTTTTT.

CDR3 region: CASSYSLGANYGYTF. DNA for the CDR3: TGTGCCAGCAGTTACTCCCTAGGGGCTAACTATGGCTACACCTTC. The chain combines TRBV6-5 with TRBJ1-2, with a tentative D call TRBD1 (5 bases). CDR1 and CDR2 from the germline V gene are MNHEY and SVGAGI. With 0 bases removed from V and 0 bases from J, the gap between germline ends came to 8 bases. This CDR3 is built from 15 residues.

CDR3 nucleotide sequence: TGCGCCAGCAGCCCCCGGGCGGGGACAGTCGTATATGAGCAGTTCTTC. It encodes CASSPRAGTVVYEQFF. The rearrangement joins TRBV5-1 to TRBJ2-1, with a tentative D call TRBD1 (7 bases). The CDR3 consists of 16 residues. Germline CDR1 SGHRS, CDR2 YFSETQ. V was clipped by 4 bases and J by 8 bases, with 22 bases between them.

This clone was counted a single time. V and J are TRBV19 and TRBJ1-2; D is unresolved. Germline V CDR1 and CDR2: LNHDA, SQIVND (reference sequence). V was trimmed by 7 bases and J by 5 bases, leaving 17 bases between them. The CDR3 totals 14 residues. CDR3 amino acids: CASKGSLEGYGYTF. The CDR3 bases are TGTGCCAGTAAGGGCAGCCTCGAGGGTTATGGCTACACCTTC.

This chain joins TRBV5-1 and TRBJ2-3; 11 bases agree with TRBD2. Germline CDR1 is SGHRS and CDR2 is YFSETQ. Germline trimming cut 6 bases from V and 1 base from J; bases unmatched to any gene: 4. There are 15 residues in the CDR3. The CDR3 coding sequence is TGCGCCAGCACAGTTAGCGGGGGGGGCACAGATACGCAGTATTTT. This encodes CASTVSGGGTDTQYF.

The chain recombines TRBV5-1 with TRBJ2-1; D is unresolved. Trimming stripped 4 bases from V and 5 bases from J, with 4 bases between. Germline V lookup: CDR1 SGHRS, CDR2 YFSETQ. CDR3 length: 11 amino acids. Here the CDR3 DNA reads TGCGCCAGCAGCCTAGACAATGAGCAGTTCTTC. Translating it yields CASSLDNEQFF.

V usage is TRBV7-6 and J usage is TRBJ1-4, with TRBD1 matching over 7 bases. Germline CDR1 SGHVS, CDR2 FNYEAQ. V gave up 1 base and J gave up 4 bases; unmatched junction bases: 6. The CDR3 length is 16 residues. CDR3 amino acids: CASSLVGTVLNEKLFF. Here the CDR3 DNA reads TGTGCCAGCAGCTTAGTAGGGACAGTGCTTAATGAAAAACTGTTTTTT.

The V and J genes are TRBV6-5 and TRBJ2-5; TRBD1 aligns across 7 bases. Trimming cost V 5 bases and J 4 bases; bases outside gene matches: 10. The CDR3 length is 15 residues. Germline V gene sequence: CDR1 MNHEY, CDR2 SVGAGI. CDR3 coding DNA: TGTGCCAGCAGTGGTAGGGACAGTAGCTCAGAGACCCAGTACTTC. This sequence encodes CASSGRDSSSETQYF.

The chain carries TRBV2 and TRBJ1-2, with 7 bases lining up with TRBD1. The CDR3 spans 15 residues. CDR1 and CDR2 from the germline V gene are SNHLY and FYNNEI. J was trimmed by 1 base and V by 6 bases; bases with no gene match: 8. CDR3 sequence: CASRGTAGVNYGYTF. The CDR3 DNA reads as TGTGCCAGCAGGGGGACAGCCGGCGTTAACTATGGCTACACCTTC.

J is TRBJ2-7 and V is TRBV7-9; TRBD2 aligns across 9 bases. Germline values: CDR1 SEHNR, CDR2 FQNEAQ (reference sequence). The ends lost 6 bases at V and 0 bases at J; junction bases unmatched: 6. The CDR3 totals 15 residues. The CDR3 DNA sequence: TGTGCCAGCAGTGAGCGGGGGGAGAGCTCCTACGAGCAGTACTTC. Amino acid sequence: CASSERGESSYEQYF.